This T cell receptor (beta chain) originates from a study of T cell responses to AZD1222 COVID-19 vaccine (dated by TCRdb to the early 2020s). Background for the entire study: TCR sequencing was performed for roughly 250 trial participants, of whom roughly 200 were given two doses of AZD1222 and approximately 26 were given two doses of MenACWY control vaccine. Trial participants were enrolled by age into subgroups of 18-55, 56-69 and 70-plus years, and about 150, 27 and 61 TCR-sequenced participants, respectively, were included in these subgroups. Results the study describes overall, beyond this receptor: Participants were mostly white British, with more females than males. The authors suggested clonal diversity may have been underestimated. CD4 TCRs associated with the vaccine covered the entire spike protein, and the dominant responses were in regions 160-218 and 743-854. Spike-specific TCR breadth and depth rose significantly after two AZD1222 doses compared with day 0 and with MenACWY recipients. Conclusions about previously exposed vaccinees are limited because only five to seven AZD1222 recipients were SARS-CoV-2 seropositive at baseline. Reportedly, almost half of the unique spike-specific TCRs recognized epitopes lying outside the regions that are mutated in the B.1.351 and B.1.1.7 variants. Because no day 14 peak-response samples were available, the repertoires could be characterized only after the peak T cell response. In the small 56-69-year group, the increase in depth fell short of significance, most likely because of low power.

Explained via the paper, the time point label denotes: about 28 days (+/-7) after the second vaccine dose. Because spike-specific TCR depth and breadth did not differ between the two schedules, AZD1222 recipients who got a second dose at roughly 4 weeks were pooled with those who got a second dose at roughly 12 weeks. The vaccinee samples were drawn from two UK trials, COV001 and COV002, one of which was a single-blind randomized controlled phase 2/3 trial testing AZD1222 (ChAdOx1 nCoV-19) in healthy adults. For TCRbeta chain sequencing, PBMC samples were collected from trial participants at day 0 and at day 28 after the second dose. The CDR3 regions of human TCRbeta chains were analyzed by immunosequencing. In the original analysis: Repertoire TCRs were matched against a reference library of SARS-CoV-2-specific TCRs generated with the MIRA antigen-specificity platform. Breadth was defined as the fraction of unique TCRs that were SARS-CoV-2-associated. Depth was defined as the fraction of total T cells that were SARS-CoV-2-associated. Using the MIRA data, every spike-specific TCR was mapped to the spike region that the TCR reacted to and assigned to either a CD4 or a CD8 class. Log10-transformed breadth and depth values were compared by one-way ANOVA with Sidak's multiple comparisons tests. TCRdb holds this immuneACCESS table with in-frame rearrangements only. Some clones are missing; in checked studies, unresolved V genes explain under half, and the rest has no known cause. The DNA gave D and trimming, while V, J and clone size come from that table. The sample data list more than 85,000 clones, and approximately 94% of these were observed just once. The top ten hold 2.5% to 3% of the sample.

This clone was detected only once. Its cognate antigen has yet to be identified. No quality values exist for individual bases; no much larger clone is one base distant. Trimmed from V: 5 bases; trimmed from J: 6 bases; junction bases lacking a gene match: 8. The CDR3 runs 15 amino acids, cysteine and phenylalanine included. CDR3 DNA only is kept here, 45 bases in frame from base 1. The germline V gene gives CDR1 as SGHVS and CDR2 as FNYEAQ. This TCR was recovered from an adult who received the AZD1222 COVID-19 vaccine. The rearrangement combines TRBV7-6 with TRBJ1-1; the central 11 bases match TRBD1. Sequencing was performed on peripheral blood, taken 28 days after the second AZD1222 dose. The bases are TGTGCCAGCAGCCCCTGGACAGGGGGCCTCGCTGAAGCTTTCTTT. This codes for CASSPWTGGLAEAFF.